The subject of this entry is one TCR beta chain. The data stem from a study of blood T cell repertoires in COVID-19. Overall study: Acute-phase and convalescent COVID-19 samples originated in the United States, Italy and Spain. From T cells, B-cell-depleted T cells, or PBMCs came the material, which was cDNA or gDNA.

CDR1 and CDR2 (germline): MNHNS, SASEGT. This CDR3 has 16 amino acids. Trimming removed 4 bases from V and 3 bases from J; junction bases left unmatched: 6. In the original workflow: How many nucleated cells were present was estimated from reference gene primer amplification. Profiled with immunoSEQ multiplex PCR; TCRdb holds only in-frame clones, not every one. V, J and clone size were drawn from that table, and D and trimming were deduced from the DNA. In the table there are 120,000 to 150,000 clones, approximately 88% of which are singletons. The receptor comes from a human donor in a cohort sampled during active COVID-19. This chain joins TRBV6-1 and TRBJ1-6, with TRBD1 identical over 7 bases. The sequencing sample was made of peripheral blood. CDR3 sequence: CASSAIRQGYNSPLHF. The CDR3 region has the DNA TGTGCCAGCAGTGCCATTAGACAGGGCTATAATTCACCCCTCCACTTT.